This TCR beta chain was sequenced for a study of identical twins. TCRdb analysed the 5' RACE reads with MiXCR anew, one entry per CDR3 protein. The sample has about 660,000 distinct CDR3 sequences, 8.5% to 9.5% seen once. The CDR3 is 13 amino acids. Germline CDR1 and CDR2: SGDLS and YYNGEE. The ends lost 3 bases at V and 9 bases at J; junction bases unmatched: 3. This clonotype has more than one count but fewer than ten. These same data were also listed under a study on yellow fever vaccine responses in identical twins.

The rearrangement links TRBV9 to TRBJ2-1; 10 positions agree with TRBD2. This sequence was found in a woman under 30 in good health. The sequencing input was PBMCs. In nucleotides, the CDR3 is TGTGCCAGCAGCGGAACTAGCGGGACTGAGCAGTTCTTC. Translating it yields CASSGTSGTEQFF.